Presented here are 27 T cell receptor beta chains from one specimen sequenced in a study of prognosis after radiotherapy for stage I lung cancer. Genomic DNA was the source, and TCR beta CDR3 was amplified from it by two-round multiplex PCR. The first PCR round targeted every TRBV and TRBJ gene with specific primers. Via MiXCR, TCRdb re-called the multiplex PCR reads, giving one row per CDR3 protein. The table has 20,000 to 25,000 distinct CDR3 sequences, roughly 47% seen once; the top ten hold approximately 34%. This material consisted of PBMCs, taken before or after stereotactic body radiation therapy (not recorded which). All receptors come from a donor aged 50 or older with non-small cell lung cancer.

The table lists this clonotype with many counts. CDR3 sequence reads: CSAELAGTDTQYF. The CDR3 nucleotides read TGCAGTGCGGAACTAGCGGGCACAGATACGCAGTATTTT. The gene calls are TRBV20-1 and TRBJ2-3; 8 bases agree with TRBD2. This CDR3 contains 13 residues. Per the germline V gene, CDR1 is DFQATT and CDR2 is SNEGSKA (reference sequence). The V and J ends lost 6 bases and 1 base, in that order; junction bases with no gene match: 3.

The rearrangement joins TRBV2 to TRBJ2-5; 8 nucleotides line up with TRBD1. Germline assignment: CDR1 SNHLY and CDR2 FYNNEI. The trim removed 6 bases at V and 5 bases at J, leaving 5 bases unmatched. The CDR3 loop spans 13 amino acids. This CDR3 reads CASSRDRSETQYF. CDR3 in DNA: TGTGCCAGCAGCAGGGACAGGTCCGAGACCCAGTACTTC.

This clonotype was detected once. The chain joins TRBV28 to TRBJ2-3, with a weak D call TRBD1 (6 bases). Trimming pared 5 bases from V and 7 bases from J, leaving 19 bases between. The germline V gene has CDR1 MDHEN and CDR2 SYDVKM. This CDR3 spans 15 amino acids. The CDR3 loop reads CASSPGQWVGYTQYF. In DNA form, the CDR3 reads TGTGCCAGCAGTCCTGGACAGTGGGTGGGATATACGCAGTATTTT. The variable domain in full, completed from reference TRBV28 and TRBJ2-3, reads DVKVTQSSRYLVKRTGEKVFLECVQDMDHENMFWYRQDPGLGLRLIYFSYDVKMKEKGDIPEGYSVSREKKERFSLILESASTNQTSMYLCASSPGQWVGYTQYFGPGTRLTVL.

Only a few counts were recorded for this clonotype. This may be a read error, as it is one base from a much larger clone. The V call is TRBV18, the J call TRBJ2-1; 8 bases are a match to TRBD1. The CDR3 length is 19 residues. Germline V gene sequence: CDR1 KGHSH, CDR2 LQKENI. CDR3 sequence reads: CASSPPTANQGALYNGQFF. In nucleotides, the CDR3 is TGTGCCAGCTCACCACCAACTGCCAACCAGGGGGCTCTCTACAATGGGCAGTTCTTC.

A remark on this clonotype: At one end the junction does not follow the germline gene, possibly because of a read error. This chain joins TRBV6-5 and TRBJ2-6; D is unresolved. Looked up from germline, CDR1 is MNHEY and CDR2 is SVGAGI. The CDR3 is 16 amino acids. The CDR3 DNA reads TGTCCCAGCAGTTACTCAACGGGTACTGGGGCCAACGTCCTGACTTTC. It encodes CPSSYSTGTGANVLTF.

By sample share, this clonotype is medium-sized. The genes are TRBV5-1 and TRBJ1-5; D is undetermined. CDR1 SGHRS and CDR2 YFSETQ come from the germline V gene. V was cut by 4 bases and J by 2 bases, with 7 bases left in between. This CDR3 has 13 amino acids. This CDR3 reads CASSPDGNQPQHF. Here the CDR3 DNA reads TGCGCCAGCAGCCCGGACGGCAATCAGCCCCAGCATTTT.

The chain recombines TRBV4-2 with TRBJ1-5; weak D call: TRBD1 (6 bases). Germline CDR1 reads LGHNA; CDR2 reads YNFKEQ. The CDR3 runs to 15 residues. The germline V and J ends were trimmed by 0 bases and 5 bases, with 11 bases remaining between them. The CDR3 sequence: CASSQEWDIDQPQHF. CDR3 sequence (DNA): TGTGCCAGCAGCCAAGAATGGGACATAGATCAGCCCCAGCATTTT.

This clonotype was counted many times. The chain joins TRBV30 to TRBJ2-2; unclear D gene. The CDR3 runs to 15 residues. V was cut by 2 bases and J by 5 bases, with 15 bases left in between. The germline V gene has CDR1 GTSNPN and CDR2 SVGIG (reference sequence). The CDR3 sequence is CAWSSPAQRTGELFF. For the CDR3, the DNA is TGTGCCTGGAGTTCCCCTGCCCAGAGGACCGGGGAGCTGTTTTTT.

Comments on this clonotype: The junction differs from germline at one of its ends, possibly a read error. The chain combines TRBV6-2 or TRBV6-3 with TRBJ1-5; 10 nucleotides align to TRBD1. The CDR3 is 15 residues long. CDR1 and CDR2 (germline): MNHEY, SVGEGT. The CDR3: CASGPGQGVGQTQNF. Written as DNA, the CDR3 is TGTGCCAGCGGTCCTGGACAGGGGGTTGGTCAGACCCAGAATTTT.

This clonotype was observed many times. The V and J genes are TRBV7-9 and TRBJ1-1; maybe TRBD1 (5 bases). Trimming pared 5 bases from V and 4 bases from J, leaving 17 bases between. The CDR3 has 15 residues. Germline CDR1 is SEHNR and CDR2 is FQNEAQ (reference sequence). The CDR3 here is CASSRNWDGGTEAFF. In DNA form, the CDR3 reads TGTGCCAGCAGCCGTAACTGGGACGGAGGCACTGAAGCTTTCTTT.

The rearrangement uses TRBV3-1 and TRBJ1-2, with D unresolved. Trimming took 1 base from V and 2 from J, leaving 5 bases between them. This CDR3 is 13 amino acids long. Germline V gene data show CDR1 as LGHDT and CDR2 as YNNKEL (reference sequence). In DNA, the CDR3 is TGTGCCAGCAGCCAAGTATCAAACTATGGCTACACCTTC. This sequence encodes CASSQVSNYGYTF.

About this clonotype itself: A read error may explain this, as a much larger clone is one base away. The J gene is TRBJ2-2, the V gene TRBV4-3, with TRBD1 as a possible D gene (6 bases). Germline CDR1 is LGHNA and CDR2 is YSLEER. The CDR3 is 15 amino acids. With 7 bases removed from V and 2 bases from J, the gap between germline ends came to 14 bases. The CDR3 loop reads CASIHTGSNTGELFF. CDR3 in DNA: TGCGCCAGCATCCATACAGGGAGTAACACCGGGGAGCTGTTTTTT.

Points on this clonotype: A far larger clone is only one base removed, so a read error is likely. This chain connects TRBV7-8 to TRBJ2-7, with 8 bases aligning to TRBD1. The CDR3 runs 16 residues. Germline V gene data show CDR1 as SGHVS and CDR2 as FQNEAQ. The CDR3 DNA reads TGTGCGATTCTAGGACAGGGCCACAACGGGCTCTACGAGCAGTACTTC. The encoded protein is CAILGQGHNGLYEQYF.

This clonotype was counted once. V is TRBV6-2 or TRBV6-3 and J is TRBJ1-3, with D possibly matching TRBD1 (6 bases). The V and J ends lost 6 bases and 5 bases respectively, with 14 bases between them. Germline lookup yields CDR1 MNHEY and CDR2 SVGEGT. The CDR3 covers 14 residues. CDR3 residues: CASSTGSGRNTIYF. CDR3 in DNA: TGTGCCAGCAGCACAGGGAGTGGTAGAAACACCATATATTTT.

This clonotype was seen ten or more times. V is TRBV6-1 and J is TRBJ2-7; 8 nucleotides align to TRBD1. There are 12 residues in the CDR3. V dropped 6 bases and J dropped 6; count of bases not matched to a gene: 4. Germline V gene data show CDR1 as MNHNS and CDR2 as SASEGT. CDR3 nucleotides: TGTGCCAGCAGCGTAGACAGGGGCGAGCAGTACTTC. Translating gives CASSVDRGEQYF.

The rearrangement joins TRBV11-2 to TRBJ2-2; TRBD2 agrees at 7 bases. The CDR3 is made up of 16 amino acids. J was trimmed by 7 bases and V by 3 bases; bases with no gene match: 11. Germline-derived CDR1 and CDR2 are SGHAT and FQNNGV. DNA of the CDR3: TGTGCCAGCAGCTTCAGTAAATGGGGAGGGAACGGGGAGCTGTTTTTT. Translation gives CASSFSKWGGNGELFF.

As for this clonotype: One base away lies a much larger clone, so this may be a sequencing read error. The CDR3 DNA reads as TGTGCCAGCAGTTTTAACAGAACAGTTAATGAAAAACTGTTTTTT. This encodes CASSFNRTVNEKLFF. The gene calls are TRBV28 and TRBJ1-4, with D unresolved. CDR1 is MDHEN, CDR2 SYDVKM, per germline. The CDR3 runs 15 residues. The V and J ends lost 3 bases and 4 bases respectively, with 12 bases between them.

The V and J genes are TRBV5-4 and TRBJ1-1; no reliable D call. Germline lookup yields CDR1 SGHNT and CDR2 YYREEE (reference sequence). The CDR3 is 15 amino acids. V was pared by 0 bases and J by 0 bases, with 9 bases between. The CDR3 nucleotides read TGTGCCAGCAGCTTGGAGGCAGCCATGAACACTGAAGCTTTCTTT. Translating it yields CASSLEAAMNTEAFF.

Notes on this clonotype: At one end, the junction sequence differs from germline, possibly due to a read error. V is TRBV28 and J is TRBJ1-3; D is undetermined. Germline V gives CDR1 MDHEN, CDR2 SYDVKM. The CDR3 is 16 residues long. CDR3 DNA sequence: TGTTCCAGCAGTTCAGCCCGATTCGTCTCTGGAAACACCATATATTTT. Translating gives CSSSSARFVSGNTIYF.

The gene calls are TRBV6-2 or TRBV6-3 and TRBJ1-2, with D tentatively TRBD1 (5 bases). The CDR3 spans 14 residues. V was trimmed by 2 bases and J by 4 bases, leaving 11 bases between them. Germline V gene data show CDR1 as MNHEY and CDR2 as SVGEGT. CDR3 nucleotide sequence: TGTGCCAGCAGTTACGGGGCCGGACGCTATGGCTACACCTTC. This codes for CASSYGAGRYGYTF.

This clonotype was seen many times. The rearrangement uses TRBV7-3 and TRBJ2-5; the D call may be TRBD1 or TRBD2 (5 bases each). Looked up from germline, CDR1 is SGHTA and CDR2 is FQGTGA. This CDR3 is built from 13 residues. The V and J ends lost 3 bases and 3 bases respectively, with 8 bases between them. This CDR3 reads CASSFGGEETQYF. Here the CDR3 DNA reads TGTGCCAGCAGCTTTGGGGGTGAAGAGACCCAGTACTTC.

This clonotype has ten or more counts. The rearrangement uses TRBV9 and TRBJ1-1, with D perhaps matching TRBD1 (5 bases). Germline-derived CDR1 and CDR2 are SGDLS and YYNGEE. Trimming cost V 1 base and J 4 bases, with 11 bases left between them. The length of the CDR3 is 14 residues. The CDR3 DNA follows: TGTGCCAGCAGCGTAAATGAGGGGATCACTGAAGCTTTCTTT. Translated, it gives CASSVNEGITEAFF.

This clonotype was counted many times. The V and J genes are TRBV5-6 and TRBJ2-3, with 8 bases matching TRBD2. This CDR3 contains 14 residues. Trimming cost V 3 bases and J 3 bases; bases outside gene matches: 3. Germline CDR1 is SGHDT and CDR2 is YYEEEE. DNA for the CDR3: TGTGCCAGCAGCTCGGGAGGGAGGACAGATACGCAGTATTTT. Translating it yields CASSSGGRTDTQYF.

A few counts support this clonotype. Since a much larger clone is just one base distant, this may be a read error. The V and J genes are TRBV7-6 and TRBJ2-3, with D perhaps TRBD2 (6 bases). This CDR3 region has 16 residues. V lost 5 bases and J lost 4, with 19 bases in between. Germline lookup yields CDR1 SGHVS and CDR2 FNYEAQ. CDR3 sequence (DNA): TGTGCCAGCAGCCCGGAGTCGGGAGTGTTGGCAGATACGCAGTATTTT. This codes for CASSPESGVLADTQYF.

This clonotype is medium-sized in the sample. The genes are TRBV5-1 and TRBJ2-2; TRBD1 agrees at 12 bases. CDR1 is SGHRS, CDR2 YFSETQ, per germline. V was pared by 7 bases and J by 8 bases, with 9 bases of the junction left unmatched. This CDR3 region has 15 residues. The chain's CDR3 is CASAPGTGGTGELFF. The CDR3 bases are TGCGCCAGCGCCCCGGGGACAGGGGGCACTGGGGAGCTGTTTTTT.

By proportion, this clonotype is medium-sized. The rearrangement joins TRBV20-1 to TRBJ2-1; 8 bases line up with TRBD2. Germline CDR1 is DFQATT and CDR2 is SNEGSKA (reference sequence). This CDR3 is built from 14 residues. Unmatched junction bases numbered 12, after V lost 6 bases and J lost 8 bases. The DNA of the CDR3 is TGCAGTGCCCAAGGGGAGCGGGAGTTCCATGAGCAGTTCTTC. It specifies CSAQGEREFHEQFF.

Remarks on this clonotype: The junction departs from the called germline gene at one end, perhaps through a read error. This sequence joins TRBV27 and TRBJ1-2; maybe TRBD1 (5 bases). The germline V gene has CDR1 MNHEY and CDR2 SMNVEV (reference sequence). CDR3 length: 13 residues. The CDR3 nucleotides are TGTGCCGGCAGTTTATCGGCGATGGGGGTCTACACCTTC. As protein: CAGSLSAMGVYTF.